The clone carrying this T cell receptor beta chain was recorded a few times. This sample was included in a study of blood T cell repertoires in COVID-19. Overall study: Sites across the United States, Italy and Spain contributed samples from acute and convalescent COVID-19. From T cells, B-cell-depleted T cells, or PBMCs came the material, which was cDNA or gDNA.

As processed by the authors: From reference gene primer amplification, estimates of nucleated cell counts were derived. Measured with immunoSEQ multiplex PCR; TCRdb has only the in-frame clones, and not every one. V and J calls and clone size are those listed in that table; D and trimming were worked out from the DNA. Here the sample spans approximately 200,000 clones, 85% to 90% being singletons. In germline, CDR1 is LNHDA, CDR2 SQIVND (reference sequence). The CDR3 extends over 11 amino acids. V was shortened by 7 bases and J by 3 bases, with 3 bases between the two germline ends. The rearrangement links TRBV19 to TRBJ2-2; D remains unclear. Sequenced material: peripheral blood. This sequence originates from a woman aged 60 to 75 with acute or convalescent COVID-19. CDR3 DNA: TGTGCCAGTACGGACACCGGGGAGCTGTTTTTT. This sequence encodes CASTDTGELFF.